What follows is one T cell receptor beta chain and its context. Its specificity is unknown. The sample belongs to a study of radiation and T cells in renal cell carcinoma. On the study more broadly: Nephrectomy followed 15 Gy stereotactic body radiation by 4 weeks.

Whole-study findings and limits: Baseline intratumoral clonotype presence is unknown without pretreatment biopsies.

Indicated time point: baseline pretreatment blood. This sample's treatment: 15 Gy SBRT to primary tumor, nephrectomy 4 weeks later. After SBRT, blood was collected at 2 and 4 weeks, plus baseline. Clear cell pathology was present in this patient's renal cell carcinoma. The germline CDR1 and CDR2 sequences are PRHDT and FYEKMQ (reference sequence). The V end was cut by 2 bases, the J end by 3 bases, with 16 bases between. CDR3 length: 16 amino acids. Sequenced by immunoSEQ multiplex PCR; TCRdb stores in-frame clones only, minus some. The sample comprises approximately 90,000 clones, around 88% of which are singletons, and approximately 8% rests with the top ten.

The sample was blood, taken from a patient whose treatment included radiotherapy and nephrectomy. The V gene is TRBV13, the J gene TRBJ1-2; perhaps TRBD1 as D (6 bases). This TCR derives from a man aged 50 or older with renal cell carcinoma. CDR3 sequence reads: CASSLITAGEDYGYTF. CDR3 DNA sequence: TGTGCCAGCAGCTTAATAACGGCAGGGGAGGACTATGGCTACACCTTC.